These 27 T cell receptor beta chains were sequenced from one sample in a study of Ad26.COV2.S vaccination and SARS-CoV-2 variants. Specified treatment: 19 received Ad26.COV2.S at low or high dose, single or two shots; roughly 5 received placebo; per-sample allocation not given. Day 63 after the first vaccine or placebo injection was the time point for sampling. Generated by immunoSEQ multiplex PCR, the TCRdb table keeps only in-frame clones and is missing some. This table holds 290,000 or so clones, around 87% found once. Material: peripheral blood, obtained in a trial of Ad26.COV2.S vaccine versus placebo. These receptors all stem from a person aged 18-65 years who received the Ad26.COV2.S COVID-19 vaccine or a placebo.

The chain has TRBV29-1 and TRBJ2-1; 8 bases align to TRBD2. The CDR3 sequence is 14 residues long. The germline gives CDR1 SQVTM, CDR2 ANQGSEA. V shed 7 bases and J 2 bases; nucleotides not matched to a gene: 7. The DNA for the CDR3 is TGCAGCGCCCCGAGTAGCGGGACCTACAATGAGCAGTTCTTC. Protein: CSAPSSGTYNEQFF.

The CDR3 loop is CASSYGGRGYVNGYTF. As DNA, the CDR3 is TGTGCCAGCAGTTACGGTGGCAGGGGGTACGTTAATGGCTACACCTTC. V and J are TRBV6-5 and TRBJ1-2, with 7 bases lining up with TRBD1. Germline CDR1 and CDR2: MNHEY and SVGAGI. V lost 2 bases to trimming and J lost 6 bases; unmatched junction nucleotides: 12. The length of the CDR3 is 16 residues.

The rearrangement uses TRBV9 and TRBJ2-5; no reliable D call. V lost 0 bases, J lost 4 bases, and 7 bases lay in between. The germline V gene has CDR1 SGDLS and CDR2 YYNGEE. The length of the CDR3 is 13 residues. CDR3 DNA sequence: TGTGCCAGCAGCGTAGATCTAAGAGAGACCCAGTACTTC. Its protein is CASSVDLRETQYF.

The gene calls are TRBV5-1 and TRBJ2-5; D is possibly TRBD1 (5 bases). Germline V lookup: CDR1 SGHRS, CDR2 YFSETQ. The CDR3 is 14 residues long. Trimming removed 0 bases at V and 2 bases at J, with 8 bases between. DNA of the CDR3: TGCGCCAGCAGCTTGGTTCAGGGACAAGAGACCCAGTACTTC. Protein: CASSLVQGQETQYF.

The rearrangement uses TRBV11-2 and TRBJ2-1, with D possibly being TRBD2 (5 bases). Germline V gene data show CDR1 as SGHAT and CDR2 as FQNNGV. The CDR3 covers 14 residues. V lost 3 bases and J 5 bases, leaving 11 bases between the germline ends. The CDR3 is CASSFLTNNNEQFF. CDR3 bases: TGTGCCAGCAGCTTCCTGACTAATAACAATGAGCAGTTCTTC.

The V and J genes are TRBV5-1 and TRBJ2-1; a possible D gene is TRBD1 (5 bases). The CDR3 loop spans 16 amino acids. Germline V gene sequence: CDR1 SGHRS, CDR2 YFSETQ. The ends were cut back, 2 bases at V and 2 bases at J, with 14 bases in the middle. CDR3 coding DNA: TGCGCCAGCAGCTTCCGGCAGGGTATCGCCTACAATGAGCAGTTCTTC. Translating it yields CASSFRQGIAYNEQFF.

The V and J genes are TRBV4-3 and TRBJ1-2, with D uncertain. Trimming cost V 0 bases and J 4 bases, with 15 bases left between them. The germline CDR1 and CDR2 sequences are LGHNA and YSLEER. The CDR3 has 16 residues. CDR3: CASSQDPPPGGYGYTF. DNA for the CDR3: TGCGCCAGCAGCCAAGATCCGCCCCCGGGCGGCTATGGCTACACCTTC.

This sequence joins TRBV5-1 and TRBJ2-3; 10 bases agree with TRBD2. The CDR3 covers 16 residues. The ends lost 5 bases at V and 1 base at J; junction bases unmatched: 7. The V gene's germline CDR1 is SGHRS and CDR2 YFSETQ. Here the CDR3 DNA reads TGCGCCAGCAGTTATACTACTAGCGGGGGCACAGATACGCAGTATTTT. It is translated as CASSYTTSGGTDTQYF.

This sequence joins TRBV5-1 and TRBJ1-1; 8 bases fit TRBD1. J lost 5 bases, V lost 0 bases, and 9 bases had no gene match. Germline CDR1 SGHRS, CDR2 YFSETQ. This CDR3 has 16 residues. CDR3 coding DNA: TGCGCCAGCAGCTTGGTGGCAGGGGGCGCGGGGACTGAAGCTTTCTTT. Translated, it gives CASSLVAGGAGTEAFF.

The rearrangement joins TRBV12-3 or TRBV12-4 to TRBJ2-7; the D is unclear. V was clipped by 5 bases and J by 5 bases, with 10 bases between them. CDR3 length equals 12 residues. CDR3 protein: CASSGISNEQYF. The DNA of the CDR3 is TGTGCCAGCAGTGGCATTTCTAACGAGCAGTACTTC.

The genes are TRBV18 and TRBJ1-5; no clear D gene. Per the germline V gene, CDR1 is KGHSH and CDR2 is LQKENI. CDR3 length equals 14 residues. Trimming removed 2 bases at V and 6 bases at J, with 11 bases between. CDR3 amino acids: CASSPAQGFQPQHF. In nucleotides, the CDR3 is TGTGCCAGCTCACCAGCTCAAGGATTTCAGCCCCAGCATTTT.

V usage is TRBV5-1 and J usage is TRBJ2-4; 8 positions agree with TRBD2. The CDR3 loop spans 17 amino acids. Trimming removed 1 base from V and 0 bases from J; junction bases left unmatched: 6. Looked up from germline, CDR1 is SGHRS and CDR2 is YFSETQ. CDR3 DNA sequence: TGCGCCAGCAGCTTGCCCCTAGCGGGCCTAGCCAAAAACATTCAGTACTTC. Its protein product is CASSLPLAGLAKNIQYF.

This clone was seen only once. The rearrangement joins TRBV30 to TRBJ1-1; D not certain. This CDR3 region has 12 residues. From germline, CDR1 is GTSNPN and CDR2 SVGIG (reference sequence). V gave up 6 bases and J gave up 3 bases, with 11 bases separating them. The CDR3: CACLGLYTEAFF. As DNA, the CDR3 is TGTGCCTGCCTCGGACTGTACACTGAAGCTTTCTTT.

V usage is TRBV28 and J usage is TRBJ2-7, with D possibly being TRBD1 or TRBD2 (6 bases each). This CDR3 is 15 amino acids long. The germline CDR1 and CDR2 sequences are MDHEN and SYDVKM. V was clipped by 6 bases and J by 3 bases, with 18 bases between them. The CDR3 protein is CASRGGAGAYYEQYF. For the CDR3, the DNA is TGTGCCAGCAGGGGGGGAGCAGGGGCCTACTACGAGCAGTACTTC.

The chain employs TRBV4-2 and TRBJ2-2, with TRBD2 matching over 7 bases. Germline V gene sequence: CDR1 LGHNA, CDR2 YNFKEQ. With V trimmed by 6 bases and J by 0 bases, 4 bases remained unmatched. This CDR3 comprises 15 residues. The CDR3 sequence: CASRPSGANTGELFF. CDR3 DNA: TGTGCCAGCAGACCTAGCGGAGCGAACACCGGGGAGCTGTTTTTT.

The chain has TRBV11-2 and TRBJ2-1; perhaps TRBD2 as D (5 bases). The CDR3 has 16 amino acids. Per germline, CDR1 SGHAT and CDR2 FQNNGV. Trimming took 5 bases from V and 2 from J, leaving 16 bases between them. The DNA for the CDR3 is TGTGCCAGCAGCGCCCCGGTATGGAGGACCTACAATGAGCAGTTCTTC. It encodes CASSAPVWRTYNEQFF. The full variable domain, rest sourced from reference TRBV11-2 and TRBJ2-1, is EAGVAQSPRYKIIEKRQSVAFWCNPISGHATLYWYQQILGQGPKLLIQFQNNGVVDDSQLPKDRFSAERLKGVDSTLKIQPAKLEDSAVYLCASSAPVWRTYNEQFFGPGTRLTVL.

This clone has more than one count but fewer than ten. In DNA, the CDR3 is TGTGCCATCAGTGAGTCTGACCGAGGTGAAGCTTTCTTT. Protein sequence: CAISESDRGEAFF. The V gene is TRBV10-3, the J gene TRBJ1-1; D gene unclear. Trimming cost V 0 bases and J 7 bases, with 9 bases left between them. The CDR3 is made up of 13 amino acids. Germline V gives CDR1 ENHRY, CDR2 SYGVKD.

This chain links TRBV29-1 with TRBJ1-2, with 10 bases aligning to TRBD1. The CDR3 has 13 residues. Looked up from germline, CDR1 is SQVTM and CDR2 is ANQGSEA. V shed 6 bases, J shed 7 bases, and the junction held 8 bases outside the gene matches. The CDR3 loop reads CSVLTGQGFGYTF. CDR3 nucleotides: TGCAGCGTACTCACGGGACAGGGGTTTGGCTACACCTTC.

J is TRBJ1-1 and V is TRBV27; D uncertain. Germline CDR1 reads MNHEY; CDR2 reads SMNVEV (reference sequence). CDR3 length: 13 residues. Between the trimmed V and J ends, which lost 5 bases and 7 bases, there was a span of 14 bases. CDR3 nucleotide sequence: TGTGCCAGCAGTCCCCAGGTGTGGGGTGAAGCTTTCTTT. This gives the protein CASSPQVWGEAFF.

This chain links TRBV30 with TRBJ2-5, with TRBD1 matching 7 bases. Germline values: CDR1 GTSNPN, CDR2 SVGIG (reference sequence). The CDR3 totals 15 residues. V lost 4 bases and J lost 5; bases outside the gene matches: 13. This CDR3 reads CAWTPGTVGFETQYF. In DNA form, the CDR3 reads TGTGCCTGGACCCCCGGGACAGTCGGTTTTGAGACCCAGTACTTC. The full variable domain, rest sourced from reference TRBV30 and TRBJ2-5, is SQTIHQWPATLVQPVGSPLSLECTVEGTSNPNLYWYRQAAGRGLQLLFYSVGIGQISSEVPQNLSASRPQDRQFILSSKKLLLSDSGFYLCAWTPGTVGFETQYFGPGTRLLVL.

This clone appeared once. The CDR3 DNA is TGTGCCAGCAGCTTAGACTATGGCACTGGTCAGCCCCAGCATTTT. Protein sequence: CASSLDYGTGQPQHF. V is TRBV7-2 and J is TRBJ1-5, with D unresolved. The CDR3 is made up of 15 amino acids. Germline V lookup: CDR1 SGHTA, CDR2 FQGNSA. Trimming left V 1 base short and J 6 bases short, with 13 bases between.

The chain is built from TRBV6-5 and TRBJ2-6; tentatively, D is TRBD1 (5 bases). The CDR3 contains 14 residues. The germline CDR1 and CDR2 sequences are MNHEY and SVGAGI. Trimming took 8 bases from V and 0 from J, leaving 8 bases between them. The CDR3 here is CASRQFSGANVLTF. CDR3 in DNA: TGTGCCAGCCGACAGTTCTCTGGGGCCAACGTCCTGACTTTC.

The chain couples TRBV7-9 to TRBJ1-1, with 10 bases that match TRBD1. Trimming removed 5 bases from V and 6 bases from J; junction bases left unmatched: 9. Per germline, CDR1 SEHNR and CDR2 FQNEAQ (reference sequence). The CDR3 spans 15 residues. The CDR3 region is CASSQPGQGNPEAFF. In DNA, the CDR3 is TGTGCCAGCAGCCAACCGGGACAGGGGAATCCTGAAGCTTTCTTT.

The chain couples TRBV19 to TRBJ1-2; D not resolved. The CDR3 extends over 12 amino acids. V was shortened by 0 bases and J by 8 bases, with 7 bases between the two germline ends. Germline-derived CDR1 and CDR2 are LNHDA and SQIVND (reference sequence). This CDR3 reads CASSIEGKGYTF. CDR3 in DNA: TGTGCCAGTAGTATAGAAGGGAAGGGCTACACCTTC.

V gene TRBV30 combines with J gene TRBJ1-2; D gene uncertain. The CDR3 is 15 amino acids. Germline-derived CDR1 and CDR2 are GTSNPN and SVGIG (reference sequence). V was shortened by 4 bases and J by 0 bases, with 15 bases between the two germline ends. Here the CDR3 DNA reads TGTGCCTGGATGCACTTGCGGAATCCTAACTATGGCTACACCTTC. Its translation is CAWMHLRNPNYGYTF. The whole variable domain, filled in from reference TRBV30 and TRBJ1-2, reads SQTIHQWPATLVQPVGSPLSLECTVEGTSNPNLYWYRQAAGRGLQLLFYSVGIGQISSEVPQNLSASRPQDRQFILSSKKLLLSDSGFYLCAWMHLRNPNYGYTFGSGTRLTVV.

This clone was seen a single time. V usage is TRBV2 and J usage is TRBJ2-2, with 7 nucleotides matching TRBD2. V lost 8 bases, J lost 2 bases, and 8 bases stayed unmatched. Germline lookup yields CDR1 SNHLY and CDR2 FYNNEI. The CDR3 length is 15 residues. CDR3 sequence: CASERDYFNTGELFF. For the CDR3, the DNA is TGTGCCAGCGAAAGGGACTACTTTAACACCGGGGAGCTGTTTTTT.

The rearrangement joins TRBV2 to TRBJ2-7, with 7 nucleotides matching TRBD1. The CDR3 loop spans 14 amino acids. Germline V gives CDR1 SNHLY, CDR2 FYNNEI. Trimming at V came to 7 bases and at J to 1 base, leaving 7 bases not matched to a gene. The CDR3 DNA reads TGTGCCAGCATTCCCGGGACAGAGTCCTACGAGCAGTACTTC. Encoded protein: CASIPGTESYEQYF. Filled out from reference TRBV2 and TRBJ2-7, the complete variable domain reads EPEVTQTPSHQVTQMGQEVILRCVPISNHLYFYWYRQILGQKVEFLVSFYNNEISEKSEIFDDQFSVERPDGSNFTLKIRSTKLEDSAMYFCASIPGTESYEQYFGPGTRLTVT.